This is a list of T cell receptor beta chains from one sample in a study of blood T cell repertoires in COVID-19. Profiled with immunoSEQ multiplex PCR; TCRdb holds only in-frame clones, not every one. The repertoire has 200,000 or so clones, about 85% of them found once; the top ten carry more than 10%. Input material: PBMCs or T cells enriched from blood (not recorded which). All receptors come from a man younger than 40 who had recovered from COVID-19. The CDR3 runs from the conserved cysteine through the conserved F or W. The order of the fields is clone size, CDR3 length, V gene, D gene, J gene, CDR3 protein, CDR3 DNA. D genes are given only for firm matches. A row's size may be missing; if present it is once, few, many or a size class.

size: -
length: 17
V: TRBV5-8
D: TRBD2
J: TRBJ2-1
CDR3: CASTSGVGTSGSSEQFF
DNA: TGTGCCAGCACCTCGGGAGTTGGGACTAGCGGGAGCTCTGAGCAGTTCTTC

size: -
length: 13
V: TRBV25-1
D: TRBD1
J: TRBJ1-1
CDR3: CAISDRAGRIAFF
DNA: TGTGCCATTTCGGACAGGGCCGGTAGAATAGCTTTCTTT

size: -
length: 17
V: TRBV7-4
D: -
J: TRBJ1-5
CDR3: CPSRDAYGGGSNQPQHF
DNA: TGTCCCAGCCGCGACGCATACGGGGGGGGCAGCAATCAGCCCCAGCATTTT

size: few
length: 16
V: TRBV28
D: TRBD1
J: TRBJ1-3
CDR3: CASSRLDRDLGNTIYF
DNA: TGTGCCAGCAGTCGCCTGGACAGGGACCTTGGAAACACCATATATTTT

size: -
length: 13
V: TRBV7-9
D: -
J: TRBJ2-7
CDR3: CASSLAGVFEQYF
DNA: TGTGCCAGCAGCTTAGCCGGGGTCTTCGAGCAGTACTTC

size: -
length: 14
V: TRBV29-1
D: TRBD1
J: TRBJ1-2
CDR3: CSVELPTGGNGYTF
DNA: TGCAGCGTTGAACTGCCAACAGGGGGTAATGGCTACACCTTC

size: -
length: 15
V: TRBV6-5
D: -
J: TRBJ2-7
CDR3: CASSYSPPVFDEQYF
DNA: TGTGCCAGCAGTTACTCTCCCCCGGTTTTCGACGAGCAGTACTTC

size: -
length: 12
V: TRBV12-3/TRBV12-4
D: -
J: TRBJ1-3
CDR3: CASSPGVGTIYF
DNA: TGTGCCAGCAGTCCCGGGGTTGGCACCATATATTTT

size: few
length: 15
V: TRBV28
D: TRBD1
J: TRBJ1-1
CDR3: CASTVRTGRLAEAFF
DNA: TGTGCCAGCACAGTTCGGACAGGGAGGCTTGCTGAAGCTTTCTTT

size: -
length: 16
V: TRBV7-2
D: -
J: TRBJ2-5
CDR3: CASSLSLVGGPKTQYF
DNA: TGTGCCAGCAGCTTAAGTTTGGTGGGGGGGCCGAAGACCCAGTACTTC

size: -
length: 14
V: TRBV28
D: -
J: TRBJ1-2
CDR3: CASSSPAQDIGYTF
DNA: TGTGCCAGCAGTTCTCCGGCTCAGGACATTGGCTACACCTTC

size: -
length: 13
V: TRBV5-1
D: -
J: TRBJ1-1
CDR3: CASSPGVDTEAFF
DNA: TGCGCCAGCAGCCCAGGGGTCGACACTGAAGCTTTCTTT

size: -
length: 16
V: TRBV24-1
D: -
J: TRBJ2-3
CDR3: CATGLASGPHTDTQYF
DNA: TGTGCCACCGGCCTAGCGAGCGGACCCCACACAGATACGCAGTATTTT

size: few
length: 12
V: TRBV6-5
D: -
J: TRBJ1-1
CDR3: CASRLGNTEAFF
DNA: TGTGCCAGCAGACTAGGGAACACTGAAGCTTTCTTT

size: -
length: 16
V: TRBV5-4
D: -
J: TRBJ1-4
CDR3: CASSSKQGATNEKLFF
DNA: TGTGCCAGCAGCTCGAAACAGGGAGCAACTAATGAAAAACTGTTTTTT

size: -
length: 14
V: TRBV7-2
D: -
J: TRBJ1-4
CDR3: CASSLVQTNEKLFF
DNA: TGTGCCAGCAGCTTAGTACAGACAAATGAAAAACTGTTTTTT

size: -
length: 15
V: TRBV7-2
D: TRBD1
J: TRBJ1-2
CDR3: CASSLATPTGHGYTF
DNA: TGTGCCAGCAGCTTAGCGACCCCGACAGGGCATGGCTACACCTTC

size: -
length: 16
V: TRBV9
D: TRBD1
J: TRBJ1-2
CDR3: CASSTLTSGQLYGYTF
DNA: TGTGCCAGCAGCACCCTGACGTCGGGACAGCTCTATGGCTACACCTTC

size: -
length: 16
V: TRBV4-2
D: TRBD1
J: TRBJ2-7
CDR3: CASSRGWETGGYEQYF
DNA: TGTGCCAGCAGCCGGGGGTGGGAGACAGGGGGGTACGAGCAGTACTTC

size: few
length: 14
V: TRBV7-2
D: -
J: TRBJ1-2
CDR3: CASRSEIGAGGYTF
DNA: TGTGCCAGCAGGTCAGAAATAGGGGCTGGAGGCTACACCTTC

size: -
length: 15
V: TRBV4-2
D: TRBD2
J: TRBJ2-7
CDR3: CASSQDIGGDYEQYF
DNA: TGTGCCAGCAGCCAAGATATTGGGGGGGATTACGAGCAGTACTTC

size: -
length: 16
V: TRBV18
D: TRBD1
J: TRBJ1-2
CDR3: CASSRDFGQEAHGYTF
DNA: TGTGCCAGCTCACGGGACTTTGGACAGGAGGCCCATGGCTACACCTTC

size: -
length: 16
V: TRBV4-3
D: TRBD2
J: TRBJ2-1
CDR3: CASSFLPGGPGNEQFF
DNA: TGCGCCAGCAGCTTCCTCCCGGGGGGGCCCGGCAATGAGCAGTTCTTC

size: -
length: 14
V: TRBV6-2/TRBV6-3
D: -
J: TRBJ1-4
CDR3: CASSYIGQGNKLFF
DNA: TGTGCCAGCAGTTATATAGGGCAGGGAAACAAACTGTTTTTT

size: -
length: 15
V: TRBV6-5
D: -
J: TRBJ2-7
CDR3: CASRPQGGVAYEQYF
DNA: TGTGCCAGCAGACCCCAAGGAGGAGTGGCCTACGAGCAGTACTTC

size: -
length: 15
V: TRBV25-1
D: TRBD2
J: TRBJ2-7
CDR3: CASSERFGTSVEQYF
DNA: TGTGCCAGCAGTGAACGATTCGGGACTAGCGTCGAGCAGTACTTC

size: -
length: 14
V: TRBV10-2
D: -
J: TRBJ2-5
CDR3: CASSFGVLQETQYF
DNA: TGCGCCAGCAGCTTCGGGGTCCTACAAGAGACCCAGTACTTC

size: once
length: 16
V: TRBV27
D: -
J: TRBJ1-6
CDR3: CASTRSRVTYNSPLHF
DNA: TGTGCCAGCACCCGTTCTCGGGTTACCTATAATTCACCCCTCCACTTT

size: -
length: 15
V: TRBV30
D: TRBD2
J: TRBJ2-5
CDR3: CAWSVGLAGEETQYF
DNA: TGTGCCTGGAGTGTAGGCCTAGCGGGAGAAGAGACCCAGTACTTC

size: -
length: 15
V: TRBV4-1
D: TRBD1
J: TRBJ1-4
CDR3: CASSRGQGLNEKLFF
DNA: TGCGCCAGCAGCCGGGGACAGGGGCTTAATGAAAAACTGTTTTTT

size: -
length: 14
V: TRBV7-9
D: -
J: TRBJ1-1
CDR3: CASSLEGPGFEAFF
DNA: TGTGCCAGCAGCTTAGAGGGGCCCGGGTTCGAAGCTTTCTTT

size: -
length: 16
V: TRBV15
D: TRBD1
J: TRBJ2-5
CDR3: CATSRGQGVGRETQYF
DNA: TGTGCCACCAGCAGAGGGCAGGGGGTAGGCAGGGAGACCCAGTACTTC

size: -
length: 15
V: TRBV18
D: -
J: TRBJ1-4
CDR3: CASSPPSQGREKLFF
DNA: TGTGCCAGCTCACCACCGAGCCAGGGGCGTGAAAAACTGTTTTTT

size: few
length: 15
V: TRBV19
D: TRBD2
J: TRBJ2-7
CDR3: CASSWGLEAPYEQYF
DNA: TGTGCCAGTAGTTGGGGACTAGAGGCCCCATACGAGCAGTACTTC

size: -
length: 13
V: TRBV7-9
D: -
J: TRBJ1-4
CDR3: CASSQGTFEKLFF
DNA: TGTGCCAGCAGCCAAGGGACATTTGAAAAACTGTTTTTT

size: once
length: 16
V: TRBV2
D: TRBD2
J: TRBJ2-7
CDR3: CASSESTSGSGHEQYF
DNA: TGTGCCAGCAGTGAGTCCACTAGCGGGAGCGGCCACGAGCAGTACTTC

size: -
length: 15
V: TRBV7-2
D: TRBD1
J: TRBJ1-2
CDR3: CASSLGGGAYYGYTF
DNA: TGTGCCAGCAGCTTAGGAGGGGGCGCATACTATGGCTACACCTTC

size: -
length: 12
V: TRBV19
D: -
J: TRBJ2-1
CDR3: CASSKTYNEQFF
DNA: TGTGCCAGTAGTAAGACATACAATGAGCAGTTCTTC

size: -
length: 14
V: TRBV6-6
D: -
J: TRBJ1-3
CDR3: CASTVTDRGNTIYF
DNA: TGTGCCAGCACCGTAACCGATCGGGGAAACACCATATATTTT

size: many
length: 15
V: TRBV5-6
D: TRBD1
J: TRBJ1-5
CDR3: CASSFYGQGAWPQHF
DNA: TGTGCCAGCAGCTTTTATGGACAGGGGGCTTGGCCCCAGCATTTT

size: -
length: 14
V: TRBV6-6
D: -
J: TRBJ2-2
CDR3: CASSNRGSTGELFF
DNA: TGTGCCAGCAGCAACCGGGGGTCCACCGGGGAGCTGTTTTTT

size: -
length: 15
V: TRBV7-8
D: -
J: TRBJ1-5
CDR3: CASSSVGVVGQPQHF
DNA: TGTGCCAGCAGCTCGGTCGGGGTTGTGGGTCAGCCCCAGCATTTT

size: once
length: 15
V: TRBV5-6
D: TRBD2
J: TRBJ2-7
CDR3: CASSSKREAVYEQYF
DNA: TGTGCCAGCAGCTCCAAGCGGGAGGCCGTTTACGAGCAGTACTTC

size: -
length: 16
V: TRBV5-1
D: TRBD2
J: TRBJ2-5
CDR3: CASSLADLTSGETQYF
DNA: TGCGCCAGCAGCTTGGCCGACCTCACTAGCGGGGAGACCCAGTACTTC

size: -
length: 14
V: TRBV6-5
D: TRBD1
J: TRBJ2-1
CDR3: CASRGQGSYNEQFF
DNA: TGTGCCAGCCGAGGACAGGGCTCGTACAATGAGCAGTTCTTC

size: few
length: 15
V: TRBV6-5
D: -
J: TRBJ2-5
CDR3: CASSRVGGAGETQYF
DNA: TGTGCCAGCAGCCGGGTCGGCGGGGCGGGGGAGACCCAGTACTTC

size: -
length: 14
V: TRBV5-4
D: -
J: TRBJ1-3
CDR3: CASNLQGAGNTIYF
DNA: TGTGCCAGCAACTTACAGGGAGCTGGAAACACCATATATTTT

size: -
length: 14
V: TRBV18
D: -
J: TRBJ1-5
CDR3: CASSQGFSNQPQHF
DNA: TGTGCCAGCTCCCAGGGTTTTAGCAATCAGCCCCAGCATTTT

size: -
length: 13
V: TRBV7-9
D: -
J: TRBJ1-1
CDR3: CASSLTVYTEAFF
DNA: TGTGCCAGCAGCTTAACGGTCTACACTGAAGCTTTCTTT

size: -
length: 14
V: TRBV9
D: TRBD2
J: TRBJ2-1
CDR3: CASSALLAYNEQFF
DNA: TGTGCCAGCAGCGCGTTACTAGCGTACAATGAGCAGTTCTTC

size: -
length: 15
V: TRBV6-5
D: -
J: TRBJ2-5
CDR3: CASSYSPGVEETQYF
DNA: TGTGCCAGCAGTTACTCGCCAGGGGTGGAAGAGACCCAGTACTTC

size: -
length: 15
V: TRBV28
D: -
J: TRBJ1-1
CDR3: CASSPADRVNTEAFF
DNA: TGTGCCAGCAGTCCGGCTGACAGAGTGAACACTGAAGCTTTCTTT

size: once
length: 16
V: TRBV14
D: TRBD2
J: TRBJ2-1
CDR3: CASSPPLAGSVDEQFF
DNA: TGTGCCAGCAGCCCCCCACTAGCGGGATCCGTCGATGAGCAGTTCTTC

size: -
length: 14
V: TRBV6-5
D: TRBD2
J: TRBJ2-7
CDR3: CASRGLAGRYEQYF
DNA: TGTGCCAGCAGAGGACTAGCGGGACGCTACGAGCAGTACTTC

size: -
length: 17
V: TRBV25-1
D: -
J: TRBJ2-1
CDR3: CASSRAGGGPVGNEQFF
DNA: TGTGCCAGCAGTCGGGCAGGCGGAGGGCCGGTCGGCAATGAGCAGTTCTTC

size: -
length: 16
V: TRBV24-1
D: -
J: TRBJ2-5
CDR3: CATSDGSGLIRETQYF
DNA: TGTGCCACCAGTGACGGTTCGGGACTTATACGGGAGACCCAGTACTTC